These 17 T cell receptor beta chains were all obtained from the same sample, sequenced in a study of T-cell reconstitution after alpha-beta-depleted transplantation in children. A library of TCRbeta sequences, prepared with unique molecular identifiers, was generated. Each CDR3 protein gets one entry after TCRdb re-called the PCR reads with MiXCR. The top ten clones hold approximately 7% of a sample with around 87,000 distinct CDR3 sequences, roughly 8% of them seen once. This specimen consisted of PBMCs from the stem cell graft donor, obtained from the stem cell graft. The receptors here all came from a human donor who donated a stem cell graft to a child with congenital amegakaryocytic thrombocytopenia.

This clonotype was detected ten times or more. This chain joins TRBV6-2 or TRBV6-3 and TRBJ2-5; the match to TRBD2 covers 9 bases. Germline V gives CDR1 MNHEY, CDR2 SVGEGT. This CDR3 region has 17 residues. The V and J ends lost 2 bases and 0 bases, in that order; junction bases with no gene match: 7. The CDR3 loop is CASSYVLAGNHQETQYF. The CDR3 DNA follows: TGTGCCAGCAGTTACGTTCTAGCGGGGAATCACCAAGAGACCCAGTACTTC.

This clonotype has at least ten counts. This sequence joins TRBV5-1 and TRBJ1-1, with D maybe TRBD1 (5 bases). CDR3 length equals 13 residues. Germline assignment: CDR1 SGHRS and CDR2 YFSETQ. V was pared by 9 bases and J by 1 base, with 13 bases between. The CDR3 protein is CATGPGGNTEAFF. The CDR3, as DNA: TGCGCCACCGGGCCCGGGGGGAACACTGAAGCTTTCTTT. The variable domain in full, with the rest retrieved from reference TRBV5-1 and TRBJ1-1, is KAGVTQTPRYLIKTRGQQVTLSCSPISGHRSVSWYQQTPGQGLQFLFEYFSETQRNKGNFPGRFSGRQFSNSRSEMNVSTLELGDSALYLCATGPGGNTEAFFGQGTRLTVV.

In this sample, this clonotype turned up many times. CDR3 DNA: TGCGCCAGCAGCTCGGGACTAGCGGCAAACAATGAGCAGTTCTTC. This encodes CASSSGLAANNEQFF. V is TRBV5-1 and J is TRBJ2-1; 11 nucleotides align to TRBD2. Per the germline V gene, CDR1 is SGHRS and CDR2 is YFSETQ. The CDR3 consists of 15 residues. Trimming cost V 3 bases and J 5 bases; bases outside gene matches: 4.

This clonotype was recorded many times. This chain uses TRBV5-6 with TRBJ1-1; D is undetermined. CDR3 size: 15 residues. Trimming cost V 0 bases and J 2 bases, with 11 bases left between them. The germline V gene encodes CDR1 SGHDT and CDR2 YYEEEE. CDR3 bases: TGTGCCAGCAGCTTGGTGACACCCGAAAACACTGAAGCTTTCTTT. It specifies CASSLVTPENTEAFF.

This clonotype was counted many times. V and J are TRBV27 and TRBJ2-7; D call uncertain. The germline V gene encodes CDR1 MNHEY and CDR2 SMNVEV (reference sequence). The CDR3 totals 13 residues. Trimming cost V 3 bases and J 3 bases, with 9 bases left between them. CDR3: CASSFKTSYEQYF. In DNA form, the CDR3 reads TGTGCCAGCAGTTTTAAGACCAGCTACGAGCAGTACTTC.

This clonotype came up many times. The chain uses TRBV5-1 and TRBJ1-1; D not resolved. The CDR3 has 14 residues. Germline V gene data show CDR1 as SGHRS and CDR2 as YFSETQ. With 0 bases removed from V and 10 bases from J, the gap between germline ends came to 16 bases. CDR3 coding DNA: TGCGCCAGCAGCTTGGCCAAAAGGGAAAGAGGAGCTTTCTTT. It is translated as CASSLAKRERGAFF.

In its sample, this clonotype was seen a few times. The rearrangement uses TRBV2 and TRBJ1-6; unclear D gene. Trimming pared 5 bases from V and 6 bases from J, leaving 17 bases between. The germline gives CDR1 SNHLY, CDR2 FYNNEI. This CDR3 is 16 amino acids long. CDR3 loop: CASSPWTAEGNSPLHF. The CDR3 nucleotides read TGTGCCAGCAGTCCCTGGACCGCGGAGGGTAATTCACCCCTCCACTTT.

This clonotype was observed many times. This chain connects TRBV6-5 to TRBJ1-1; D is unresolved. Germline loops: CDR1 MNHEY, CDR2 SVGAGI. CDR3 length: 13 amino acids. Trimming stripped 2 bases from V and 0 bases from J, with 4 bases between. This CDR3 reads CASSYAVNTEAFF. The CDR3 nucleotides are TGTGCCAGCAGTTACGCTGTGAACACTGAAGCTTTCTTT.

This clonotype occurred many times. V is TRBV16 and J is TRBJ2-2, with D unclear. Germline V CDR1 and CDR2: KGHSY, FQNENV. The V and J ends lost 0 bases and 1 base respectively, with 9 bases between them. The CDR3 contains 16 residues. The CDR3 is CASSQSAPGNTGELFF. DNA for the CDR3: TGTGCCAGCAGCCAATCGGCCCCAGGGAACACCGGGGAGCTGTTTTTT.

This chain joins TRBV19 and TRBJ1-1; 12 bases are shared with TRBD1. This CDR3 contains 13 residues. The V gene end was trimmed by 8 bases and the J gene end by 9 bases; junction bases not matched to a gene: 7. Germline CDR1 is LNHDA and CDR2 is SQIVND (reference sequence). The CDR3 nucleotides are TGTGCCAGTGTACCGGGACAGGGGGCAAAAGCTTTCTTT. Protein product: CASVPGQGAKAFF.

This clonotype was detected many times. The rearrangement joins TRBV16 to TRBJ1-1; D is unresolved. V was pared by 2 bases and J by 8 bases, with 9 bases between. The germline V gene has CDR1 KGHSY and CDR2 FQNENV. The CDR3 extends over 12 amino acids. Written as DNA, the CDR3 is TGTGCCAGCAGCCAAGACACCCGGGAAGCTTTCTTT. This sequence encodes CASSQDTREAFF.

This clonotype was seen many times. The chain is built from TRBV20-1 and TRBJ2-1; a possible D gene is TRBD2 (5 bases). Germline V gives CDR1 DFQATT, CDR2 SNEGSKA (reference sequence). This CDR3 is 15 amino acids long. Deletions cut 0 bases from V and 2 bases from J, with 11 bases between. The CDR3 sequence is CSARDPRDPYNEQFF. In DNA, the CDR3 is TGCAGTGCTAGAGATCCCCGGGATCCCTACAATGAGCAGTTCTTC.

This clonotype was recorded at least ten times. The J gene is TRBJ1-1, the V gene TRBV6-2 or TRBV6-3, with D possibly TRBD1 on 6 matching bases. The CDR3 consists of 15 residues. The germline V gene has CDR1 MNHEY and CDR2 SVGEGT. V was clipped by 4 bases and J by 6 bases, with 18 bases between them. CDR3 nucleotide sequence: TGTGCCAGCAGTTCCTTGGGACATGTCTCCCCTGAAGCTTTCTTT. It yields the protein CASSSLGHVSPEAFF.

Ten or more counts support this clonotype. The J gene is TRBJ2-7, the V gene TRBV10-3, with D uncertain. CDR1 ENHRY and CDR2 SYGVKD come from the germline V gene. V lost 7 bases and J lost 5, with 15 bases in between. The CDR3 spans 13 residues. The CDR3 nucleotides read TGTGCCATCAACGACCGGATGGGCGACGAGCAGTACTTC. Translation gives CAINDRMGDEQYF.

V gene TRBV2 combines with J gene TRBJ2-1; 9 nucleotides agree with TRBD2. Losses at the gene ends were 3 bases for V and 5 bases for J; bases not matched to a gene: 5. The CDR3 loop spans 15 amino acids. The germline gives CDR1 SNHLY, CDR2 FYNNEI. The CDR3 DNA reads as TGTGCCAGCAGTGACTCTAGCGGGGTAAACAATGAGCAGTTCTTC. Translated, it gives CASSDSSGVNNEQFF.

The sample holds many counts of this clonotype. In DNA, the CDR3 is TGTGCCAGCAGTTTAGACAGGGTAAAGACCCAGTACTTC. Translated: CASSLDRVKTQYF. The rearrangement joins TRBV12-3 or TRBV12-4 to TRBJ2-5, with D possibly TRBD1 on 6 matching bases. V lost 1 base to trimming and J lost 6 bases, with 9 bases between them. CDR3 size: 13 residues.

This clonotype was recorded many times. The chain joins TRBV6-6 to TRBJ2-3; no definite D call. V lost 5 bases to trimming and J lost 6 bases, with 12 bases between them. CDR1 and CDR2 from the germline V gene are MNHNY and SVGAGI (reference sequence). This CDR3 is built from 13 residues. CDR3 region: CASSNRVGDTQYF. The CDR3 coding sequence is TGTGCCAGCAGTAACCGAGTTGGGGATACGCAGTATTTT.